The 7 T cell receptor beta chains given below trace back to one sample, sequenced in a study of T-cell reconstitution after alpha-beta-depleted transplantation in children. As it was prepared, the TCRbeta library received unique molecular identifiers. TCRdb reanalysed the PCR reads using MiXCR and keeps one entry per CDR3 protein. The table includes a few hundred thousand distinct CDR3 sequences, under 15% detected once. The sample consisted of PBMCs from the stem cell graft donor, taken from the stem cell graft. These receptors originate from a human donor who donated a stem cell graft to a child with combined immunodeficiency.

The chain is built from TRBV12-3 or TRBV12-4 and TRBJ2-7, with 13 bases matching TRBD2. The J segment lost 7 bases and the V segment lost 5 bases, leaving 8 bases of the junction unmatched. This CDR3 region has 15 residues. This chain's CDR3 is CASSQLAGGPREQYF. For the CDR3, the DNA is TGTGCCAGCAGTCAACTAGCGGGAGGGCCGAGAGAGCAGTACTTC.

CDR3 sequence (DNA): TGCAGCGTTGCCGCGACAGGGGTCTACAATGAGCAGTTCTTC. Translated, it gives CSVAATGVYNEQFF. This chain connects TRBV29-1 to TRBJ2-1, with 8 nucleotides matching TRBD1. V was clipped by 4 bases and J by 3 bases; unmatched bases: 5. Germline lookup yields CDR1 SQVTM and CDR2 ANQGSEA. The CDR3 totals 14 residues.

The chain couples TRBV12-3 or TRBV12-4 to TRBJ2-3; 10 bases are a match to TRBD2. This CDR3 region has 18 residues. V lost 2 bases to trimming and J lost 0 bases; unmatched junction nucleotides: 8. CDR3 residues: CASSLIVTSGTSTDTQYF. DNA for the CDR3: TGTGCCAGCAGTTTAATCGTAACTAGCGGGACGAGCACAGATACGCAGTATTTT.

J is TRBJ2-3 and V is TRBV11-2, with unresolved D. This CDR3 spans 14 amino acids. V was trimmed by 4 bases and J by 4 bases, leaving 12 bases between them. Germline CDR1 SGHAT, CDR2 FQNNGV. Here the CDR3 DNA reads TGTGCCAGCAGCTCCGTGACCTCCGCAGATACGCAGTATTTT. This translates into CASSSVTSADTQYF.

As for this clonotype: The junction departs from the called germline gene at one end, perhaps through a read error. The J gene is TRBJ1-2, the V gene TRBV2; possible D gene TRBD1, 6 bases. The germline gives CDR1 SNHLY, CDR2 FYNNEI. CDR3 length equals 14 residues. In DNA, the CDR3 is TGTGCCATCAGTTTAGATCCCAGGGGTTATGGCTACACCTTC. This sequence encodes CAISLDPRGYGYTF.

The chain combines TRBV5-1 with TRBJ2-7; the match to TRBD2 covers 9 bases. From germline, CDR1 is SGHRS and CDR2 YFSETQ. V trimming: 6 bases; J trimming: 2 bases; junction bases outside the gene matches: 9. The CDR3 loop spans 15 amino acids. The CDR3 DNA reads as TGCGCCAGCACTCTAAGCGGGGGGAATACCTACGAGCAGTACTTC. Its protein product is CASTLSGGNTYEQYF.

This clonotype has ten or more counts. The rearrangement links TRBV20-1 to TRBJ2-4; D possibly corresponds to TRBD2 (5 bases). Germline V gives CDR1 DFQATT, CDR2 SNEGSKA (reference sequence). V dropped 0 bases and J dropped 6 bases, with 9 bases sitting between them. CDR3 length equals 13 residues. CDR3 protein: CSAREAGLNIQYF. The CDR3 region has the DNA TGCAGTGCTAGAGAAGCCGGACTAAACATTCAGTACTTC.